The entry below gives a single TCR beta chain sequence along with its context. Its antigen is not known. A roughly 120-subject validation cohort, separate from the roughly 670-subject first cohort, supplied the donors. The data derive from a study of cytomegalovirus exposure and HLA in healthy donors. Study findings and constraints: The study designated 150 to 200 TCR beta chains cytomegalovirus-associated. First-cohort TCR clusters tended to co-occur in the roughly 130 validation repertoires, a later analysis found.

There are 13 residues in the CDR3. Germline V gene sequence: CDR1 SGHNT, CDR2 YYREEE (reference sequence). V was clipped by 0 bases and J by 8 bases, with 11 bases between them. Data came from immunoSEQ multiplex PCR; TCRdb stores just in-frame clones and leaves some out. The data contain some 50,000 clones, 94% of them singletons. This receptor was taken from a woman aged 18-29 years in good health and CMV-seropositive. The source material was PBMCs. The chain employs TRBV5-4 and TRBJ1-2; the D gene is possibly TRBD1 (6 bases). The DNA for the CDR3 is TGTGCCAGCAGCTTGGGGACAGAGGAAGGCTACACCTTC. As protein: CASSLGTEEGYTF. Together with reference TRBV5-4 and TRBJ1-2, the CDR3 gives the full variable domain: ETGVTQSPTHLIKTRGQQVTLRCSSQSGHNTVSWYQQALGQGPQFIFQYYREEENGRGNFPPRFSGLQFPNYSSELNVNALELDDSALYLCASSLGTEEGYTFGSGTRLTVV.